This T cell receptor beta chain was identified in a study of Ad26.COV2.S vaccination and SARS-CoV-2 variants. Regarding treatment: roughly 19 received Ad26.COV2.S at low or high dose, single or two shots; 5 received placebo; per-sample allocation not given. Sampling occurred on day 63 after the first vaccine or placebo injection. Measured with immunoSEQ multiplex PCR; TCRdb has only the in-frame clones, and not every one. The sample holds hundreds of thousands of clones, nearly 90% seen once. V was cut by 6 bases and J by 7 bases, with 22 bases left in between. Per the germline V gene, CDR1 is MNHEY and CDR2 is SVGEGT. The CDR3 is made up of 15 amino acids.

The source is a person between 18 and 65 years old who received the Ad26.COV2.S COVID-19 vaccine or a placebo. This chain uses TRBV6-2 or TRBV6-3 with TRBJ2-7, with a weak D call TRBD1 (6 bases). This specimen was peripheral blood, taken in a trial of Ad26.COV2.S vaccine versus placebo. The CDR3 sequence: CASSRGQPLGWEQYF. The CDR3 DNA follows: TGTGCCAGCAGCCGCGGACAGCCCCTCGGCTGGGAGCAGTACTTC.